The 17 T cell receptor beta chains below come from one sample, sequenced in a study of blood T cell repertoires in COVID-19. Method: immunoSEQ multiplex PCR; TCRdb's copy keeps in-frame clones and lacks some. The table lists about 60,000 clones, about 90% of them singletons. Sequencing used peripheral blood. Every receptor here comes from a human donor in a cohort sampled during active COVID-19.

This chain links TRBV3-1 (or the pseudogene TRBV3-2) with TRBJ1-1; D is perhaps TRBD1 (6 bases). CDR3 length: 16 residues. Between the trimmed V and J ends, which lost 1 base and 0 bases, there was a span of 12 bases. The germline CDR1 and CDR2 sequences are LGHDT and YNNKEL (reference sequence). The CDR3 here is CASSQAGRGMNTEAFF. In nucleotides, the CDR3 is TGTGCCAGCAGCCAAGCGGGGAGGGGGATGAACACTGAAGCTTTCTTT.

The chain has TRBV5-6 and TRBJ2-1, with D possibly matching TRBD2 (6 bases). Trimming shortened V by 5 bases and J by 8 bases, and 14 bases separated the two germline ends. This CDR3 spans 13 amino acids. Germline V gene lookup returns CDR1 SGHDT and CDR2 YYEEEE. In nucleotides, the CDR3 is TGTGCCAGCAGAGGACTAAGCCGCGATGAGCAGTTCTTC. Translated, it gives CASRGLSRDEQFF. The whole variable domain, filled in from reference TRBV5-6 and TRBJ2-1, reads DAGVTQSPTHLIKTRGQQVTLRCSPKSGHDTVSWYQQALGQGPQFIFQYYEEEERQRGNFPDRFSGHQFPNYSSELNVNALLLGDSALYLCASRGLSRDEQFFGPGTRLTVL.

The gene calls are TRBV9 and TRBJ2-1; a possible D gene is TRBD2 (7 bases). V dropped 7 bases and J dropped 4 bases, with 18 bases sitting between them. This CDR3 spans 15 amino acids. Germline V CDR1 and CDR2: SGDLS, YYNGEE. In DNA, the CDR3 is TGTGCCAGCTCTTTTGGGGGGGCGGAATACAATGAGCAGTTCTTC. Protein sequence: CASSFGGAEYNEQFF. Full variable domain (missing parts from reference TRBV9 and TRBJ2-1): DSGVTQTPKHLITATGQRVTLRCSPRSGDLSVYWYQQSLDQGLQFLIQYYNGEERAKGNILERFSAQQFPDLHSELNLSSLELGDSALYFCASSFGGAEYNEQFFGPGTRLTVL.

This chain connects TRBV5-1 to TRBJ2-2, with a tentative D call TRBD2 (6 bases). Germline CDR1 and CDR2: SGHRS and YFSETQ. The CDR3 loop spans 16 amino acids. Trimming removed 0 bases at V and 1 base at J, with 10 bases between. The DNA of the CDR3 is TGCGCCAGCAGCTTGGTAGGAGCGGGGAACACCGGGGAGCTGTTTTTT. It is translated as CASSLVGAGNTGELFF. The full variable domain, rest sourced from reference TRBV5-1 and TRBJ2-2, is KAGVTQTPRYLIKTRGQQVTLSCSPISGHRSVSWYQQTPGQGLQFLFEYFSETQRNKGNFPGRFSGRQFSNSRSEMNVSTLELGDSALYLCASSLVGAGNTGELFFGEGSRLTVL.

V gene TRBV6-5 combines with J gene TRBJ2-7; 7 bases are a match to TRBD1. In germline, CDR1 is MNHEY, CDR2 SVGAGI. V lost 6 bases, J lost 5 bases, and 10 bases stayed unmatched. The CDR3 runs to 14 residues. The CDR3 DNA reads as TGTGCCAGCAGCCGGAAGCCAGGGGGAAACGAGCAGTACTTC. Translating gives CASSRKPGGNEQYF.

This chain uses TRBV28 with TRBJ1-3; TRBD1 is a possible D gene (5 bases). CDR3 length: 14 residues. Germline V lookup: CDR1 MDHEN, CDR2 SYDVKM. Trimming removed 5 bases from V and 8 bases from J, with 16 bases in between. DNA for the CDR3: TGTGCCAGCAGTCCGGGAGGTAGGGGCTACACCATATATTTT. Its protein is CASSPGGRGYTIYF.

CDR3 residues: CASSALAGSFNEQFF. DNA of the CDR3: TGTGCCAGCAGTGCACTAGCGGGGAGTTTTAATGAGCAGTTCTTC. The J gene is TRBJ2-1, the V gene TRBV27, with 10 bases aligning to TRBD2. The CDR3 has 15 residues. CDR1 is MNHEY and CDR2 is SMNVEV in the germline V gene (reference sequence). V lost 5 bases and J lost 7; bases outside the gene matches: 8.

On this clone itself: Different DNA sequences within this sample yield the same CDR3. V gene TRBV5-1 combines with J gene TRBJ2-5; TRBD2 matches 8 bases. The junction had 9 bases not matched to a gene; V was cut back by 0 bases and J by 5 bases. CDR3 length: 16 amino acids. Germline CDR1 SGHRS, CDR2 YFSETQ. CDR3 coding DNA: TGCGCCAGCAGCTTGGGGGCCGGGGGGGCTCGGGAGACCCAGTACTTC. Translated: CASSLGAGGARETQYF.

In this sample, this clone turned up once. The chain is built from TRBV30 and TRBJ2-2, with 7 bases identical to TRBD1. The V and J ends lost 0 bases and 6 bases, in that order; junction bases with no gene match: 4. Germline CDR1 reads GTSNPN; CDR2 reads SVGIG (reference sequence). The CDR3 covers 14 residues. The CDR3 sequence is CAWSVKGASGELFF. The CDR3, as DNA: TGTGCCTGGAGTGTGAAGGGGGCGTCCGGGGAGCTGTTTTTT. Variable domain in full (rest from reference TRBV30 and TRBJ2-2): SQTIHQWPATLVQPVGSPLSLECTVEGTSNPNLYWYRQAAGRGLQLLFYSVGIGQISSEVPQNLSASRPQDRQFILSSKKLLLSDSGFYLCAWSVKGASGELFFGEGSRLTVL.

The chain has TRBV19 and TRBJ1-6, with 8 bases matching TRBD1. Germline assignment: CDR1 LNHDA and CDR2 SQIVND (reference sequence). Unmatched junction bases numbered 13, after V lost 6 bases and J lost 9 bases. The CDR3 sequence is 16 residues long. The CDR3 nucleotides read TGTGCCAGTAGCGGGGGGACAGGTTTCGAAGGTTCACCCCTCCACTTT. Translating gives CASSGGTGFEGSPLHF.

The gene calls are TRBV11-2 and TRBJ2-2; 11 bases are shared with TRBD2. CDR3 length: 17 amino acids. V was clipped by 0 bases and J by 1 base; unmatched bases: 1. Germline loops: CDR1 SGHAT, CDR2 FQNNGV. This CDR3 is CASSLELAGENTGELFF. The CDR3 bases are TGTGCCAGCAGCTTAGAACTAGCGGGGGAGAACACCGGGGAGCTGTTTTTT.

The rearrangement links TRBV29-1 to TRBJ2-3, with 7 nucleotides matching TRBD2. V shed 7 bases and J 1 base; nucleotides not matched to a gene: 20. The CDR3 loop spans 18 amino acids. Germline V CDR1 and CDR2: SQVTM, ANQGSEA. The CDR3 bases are TGCAGCGGTTGGACTGGCGGGAGTATCCCCCCCCGCACAGATACGCAGTATTTT. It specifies CSGWTGGSIPPRTDTQYF.

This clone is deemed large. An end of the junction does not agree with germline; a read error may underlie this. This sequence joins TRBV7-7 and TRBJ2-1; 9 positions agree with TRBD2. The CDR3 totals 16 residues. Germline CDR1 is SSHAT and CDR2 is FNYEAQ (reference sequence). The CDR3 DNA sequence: TGTGCTAGCAGCTTAGACACTAGCGGGCCCTACAATGAGCAGTTCTTC. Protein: CASSLDTSGPYNEQFF.

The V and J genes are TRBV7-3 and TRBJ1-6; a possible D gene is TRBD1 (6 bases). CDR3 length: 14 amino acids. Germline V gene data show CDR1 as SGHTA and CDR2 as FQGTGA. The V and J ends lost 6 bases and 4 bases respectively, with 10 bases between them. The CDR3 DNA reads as TGTGCCAGCAGTCGGGACACTTATAATTCACCCCTCCACTTT. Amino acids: CASSRDTYNSPLHF.

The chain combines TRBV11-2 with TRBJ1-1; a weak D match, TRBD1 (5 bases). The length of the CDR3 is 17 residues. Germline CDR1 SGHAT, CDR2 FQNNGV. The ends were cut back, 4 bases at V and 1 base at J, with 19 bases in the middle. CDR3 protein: CASSYGGGRGANTEAFF. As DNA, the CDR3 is TGTGCCAGCAGCTATGGGGGGGGTCGAGGGGCGAACACTGAAGCTTTCTTT. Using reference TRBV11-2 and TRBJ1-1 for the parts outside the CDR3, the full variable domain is EAGVAQSPRYKIIEKRQSVAFWCNPISGHATLYWYQQILGQGPKLLIQFQNNGVVDDSQLPKDRFSAERLKGVDSTLKIQPAKLEDSAVYLCASSYGGGRGANTEAFFGQGTRLTVV.

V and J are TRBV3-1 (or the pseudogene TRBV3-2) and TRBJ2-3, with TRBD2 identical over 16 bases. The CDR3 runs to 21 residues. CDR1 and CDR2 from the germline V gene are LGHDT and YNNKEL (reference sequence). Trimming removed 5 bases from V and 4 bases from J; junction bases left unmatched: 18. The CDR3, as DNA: TGTGCCAGCAGCACTCGGGTACAGGGACTAGCGGGGGGGCATATAGCAGATACGCAGTATTTT. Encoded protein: CASSTRVQGLAGGHIADTQYF.

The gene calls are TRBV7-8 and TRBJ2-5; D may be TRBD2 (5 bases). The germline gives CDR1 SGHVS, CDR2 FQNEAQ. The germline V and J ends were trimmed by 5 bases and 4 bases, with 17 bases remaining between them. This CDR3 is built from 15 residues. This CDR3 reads CASSPDSKGRETQYF. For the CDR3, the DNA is TGTGCCAGCAGCCCGGACTCAAAAGGGCGAGAGACCCAGTACTTC.